The 4 T cell receptor beta chains presented below share a single source sample, sequenced in a study of lymphopenia after photon versus proton radiotherapy. Sequenced by immunoSEQ multiplex PCR; TCRdb stores in-frame clones only, minus some. The repertoire has more than 45,000 clones, around 84% of them found once; the top ten carry around 2.2%. Sequencing was performed on peripheral blood, taken from a patient treated with proton-based radiotherapy. Receptor source: a man aged 55-75 years with pancreatic cancer.

This sequence joins TRBV9 and TRBJ2-7, with 12 bases matching TRBD2. After removal of 5 bases from V and 6 bases from J, the junction contained 6 bases not matched to a gene. Germline-derived CDR1 and CDR2 are SGDLS and YYNGEE. The CDR3 sequence is 14 residues long. CDR3 region: CASSWGLAGSEQYF. DNA for the CDR3: TGTGCCAGCAGTTGGGGACTAGCGGGTTCCGAGCAGTACTTC.

The chain has TRBV2 and TRBJ2-7; 8 nucleotides line up with TRBD1. Germline V gene sequence: CDR1 SNHLY, CDR2 FYNNEI. V shed 7 bases, J shed 3 bases, and the junction held 8 bases outside the gene matches. The CDR3 has 14 amino acids. The CDR3 bases are TGTGCCAGCACCCTTGGGACAGGATTCTACGAGCAGTACTTC. It specifies CASTLGTGFYEQYF. Looking up the rest from reference TRBV2 and TRBJ2-7 gives the full variable domain: EPEVTQTPSHQVTQMGQEVILRCVPISNHLYFYWYRQILGQKVEFLVSFYNNEISEKSEIFDDQFSVERPDGSNFTLKIRSTKLEDSAMYFCASTLGTGFYEQYFGPGTRLTVT.

This rearrangement joins TRBV5-1 to TRBJ2-7; D gene ambiguous. This CDR3 region has 13 residues. Germline CDR1 is SGHRS and CDR2 is YFSETQ. Trimming shortened V by 5 bases and J by 2 bases, and 11 bases separated the two germline ends. CDR3 amino acids: CASRVEPTYEQYF. In nucleotides, the CDR3 is TGCGCCAGCAGAGTCGAGCCCACCTACGAGCAGTACTTC.

This clone was detected only once. The chain has TRBV2 and TRBJ2-2; 9 bases are a match to TRBD1. Germline CDR1 reads SNHLY; CDR2 reads FYNNEI. The CDR3 covers 15 residues. J gave up 4 bases and V 6 bases, and 6 bases lay outside the gene matches. The CDR3 DNA reads as TGTGCCAGCAGCCAAGGACAGGGGTTCACCGGGGAGCTGTTTTTT. Translating it yields CASSQGQGFTGELFF.